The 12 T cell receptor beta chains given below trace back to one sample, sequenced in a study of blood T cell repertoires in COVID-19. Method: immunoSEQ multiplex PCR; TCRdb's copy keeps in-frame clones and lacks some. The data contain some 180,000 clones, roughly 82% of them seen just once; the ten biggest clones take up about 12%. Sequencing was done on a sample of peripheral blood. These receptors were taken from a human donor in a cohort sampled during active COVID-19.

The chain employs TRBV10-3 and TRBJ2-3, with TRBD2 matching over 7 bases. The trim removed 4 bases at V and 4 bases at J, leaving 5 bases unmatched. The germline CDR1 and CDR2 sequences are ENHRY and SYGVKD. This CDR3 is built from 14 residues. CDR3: CAISGASGPDTQYF. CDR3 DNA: TGTGCCATCAGTGGGGCTAGCGGACCAGATACGCAGTATTTT.

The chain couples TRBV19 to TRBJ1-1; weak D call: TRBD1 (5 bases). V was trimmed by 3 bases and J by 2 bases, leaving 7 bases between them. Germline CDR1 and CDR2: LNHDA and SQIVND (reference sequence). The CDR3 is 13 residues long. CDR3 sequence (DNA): TGTGCCAGTAGTATCGACAGTAACACTGAAGCTTTCTTT. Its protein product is CASSIDSNTEAFF.

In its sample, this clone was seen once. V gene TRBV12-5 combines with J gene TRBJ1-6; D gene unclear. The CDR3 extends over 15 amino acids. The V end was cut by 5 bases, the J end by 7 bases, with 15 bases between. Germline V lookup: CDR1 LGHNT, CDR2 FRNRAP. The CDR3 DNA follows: TGTGCTAGTGGTCCCCCCAACTGGGCGAATTCACCCCTCCACTTT. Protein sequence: CASGPPNWANSPLHF.

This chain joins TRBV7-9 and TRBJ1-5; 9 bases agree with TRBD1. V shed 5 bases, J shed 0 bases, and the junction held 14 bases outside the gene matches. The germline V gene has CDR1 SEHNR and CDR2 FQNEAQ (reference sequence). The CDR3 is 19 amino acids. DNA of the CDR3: TGTGCCAGCAGCCCGAGGGTGGGGACAGGGCTCTATAGCAATCAGCCCCAGCATTTT. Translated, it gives CASSPRVGTGLYSNQPQHF.

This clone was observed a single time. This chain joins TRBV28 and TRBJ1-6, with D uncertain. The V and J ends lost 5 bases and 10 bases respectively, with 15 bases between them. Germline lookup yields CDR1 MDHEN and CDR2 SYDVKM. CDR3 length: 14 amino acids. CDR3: CASSTVRSGSPLHF. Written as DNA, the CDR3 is TGTGCCAGCAGTACGGTCCGGAGCGGCTCACCCCTCCACTTT.

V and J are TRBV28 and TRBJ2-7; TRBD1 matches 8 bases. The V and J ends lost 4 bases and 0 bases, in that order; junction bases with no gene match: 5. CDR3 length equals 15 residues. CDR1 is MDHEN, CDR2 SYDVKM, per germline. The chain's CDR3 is CASSSRGPSSYEQYF. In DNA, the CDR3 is TGTGCCAGCAGTTCCAGGGGGCCGAGCTCCTACGAGCAGTACTTC. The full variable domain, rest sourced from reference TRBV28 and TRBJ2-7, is DVKVTQSSRYLVKRTGEKVFLECVQDMDHENMFWYRQDPGLGLRLIYFSYDVKMKEKGDIPEGYSVSREKKERFSLILESASTNQTSMYLCASSSRGPSSYEQYFGPGTRLTVT.

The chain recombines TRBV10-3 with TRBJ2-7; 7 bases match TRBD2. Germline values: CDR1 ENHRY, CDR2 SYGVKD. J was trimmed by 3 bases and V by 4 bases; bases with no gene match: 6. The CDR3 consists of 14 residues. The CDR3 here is CAISGGGIGYEQYF. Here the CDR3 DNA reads TGTGCCATCAGTGGGGGGGGGATAGGCTACGAGCAGTACTTC.

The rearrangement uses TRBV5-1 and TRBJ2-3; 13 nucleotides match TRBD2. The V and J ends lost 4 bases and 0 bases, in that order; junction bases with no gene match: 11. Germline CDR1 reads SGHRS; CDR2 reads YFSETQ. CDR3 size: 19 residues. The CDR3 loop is CASSERLAGGPPSTDTQYF. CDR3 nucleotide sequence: TGCGCCAGCAGCGAAAGACTAGCGGGAGGCCCTCCTAGCACAGATACGCAGTATTTT.

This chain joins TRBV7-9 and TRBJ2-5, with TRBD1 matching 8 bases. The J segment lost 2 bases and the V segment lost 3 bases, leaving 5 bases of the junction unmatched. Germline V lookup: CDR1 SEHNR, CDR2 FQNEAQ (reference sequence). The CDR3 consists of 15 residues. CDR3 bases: TGTGCCAGCAGCTTCCAGGGGGCCACGCAAGAGACCCAGTACTTC. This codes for CASSFQGATQETQYF.

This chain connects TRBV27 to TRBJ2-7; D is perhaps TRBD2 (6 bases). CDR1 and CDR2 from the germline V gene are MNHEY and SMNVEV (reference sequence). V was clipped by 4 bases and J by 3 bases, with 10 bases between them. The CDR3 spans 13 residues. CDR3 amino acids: CASSSGVDYEQYF. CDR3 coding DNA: TGTGCCAGCAGTTCGGGGGTTGACTACGAGCAGTACTTC.

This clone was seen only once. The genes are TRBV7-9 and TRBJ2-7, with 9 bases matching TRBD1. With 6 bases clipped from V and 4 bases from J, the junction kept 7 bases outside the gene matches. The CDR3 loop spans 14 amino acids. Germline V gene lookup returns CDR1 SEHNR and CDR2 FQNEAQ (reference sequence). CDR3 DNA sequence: TGTGCCAGCAGACCCCGGGACAGGGTTTACGAGCAGTACTTC. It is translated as CASRPRDRVYEQYF.

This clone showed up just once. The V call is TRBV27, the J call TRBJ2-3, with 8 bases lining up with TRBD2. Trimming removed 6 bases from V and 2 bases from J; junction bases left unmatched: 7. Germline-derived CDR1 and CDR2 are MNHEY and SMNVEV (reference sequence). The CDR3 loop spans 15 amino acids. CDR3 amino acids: CASRPLAETTDTQYF. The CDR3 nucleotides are TGTGCCAGCAGGCCACTAGCGGAAACCACAGATACGCAGTATTTT.